The next 2 T cell receptor beta chains were all read from a single sample in a study of cytotoxic CD8 clonotypes in ibrutinib-treated CLL. Profiling relied on immunoSEQ multiplex PCR, and the TCRdb table lists in-frame clones only, not all of them. The sample carries over 65,000 clones, around two thirds recorded once. This specimen was PBMCs, taken after 12 months of ibrutinib treatment. The receptors originated from a human donor with chronic lymphocytic leukemia.

V is TRBV2 and J is TRBJ2-3; the D gene is possibly TRBD1 (5 bases). Trimming took 8 bases from V and 2 from J, leaving 14 bases between them. This CDR3 region has 14 residues. The germline gives CDR1 SNHLY, CDR2 FYNNEI. The CDR3 sequence is CASHPSTVTDTQYF. The CDR3 nucleotides read TGTGCCAGCCATCCTTCGACAGTCACAGATACGCAGTATTTT.

The V call is TRBV9, the J call TRBJ1-3; D unresolved. CDR3 size: 13 residues. Germline lookup yields CDR1 SGDLS and CDR2 YYNGEE. V lost 0 bases and J 1 base, leaving 2 bases between the germline ends. This CDR3 is CASSVGSGNTIYF. The DNA for the CDR3 is TGTGCCAGCAGCGTAGGTTCTGGAAACACCATATATTTT.